This record looks at one T cell receptor (beta chain) sequence and its context. TCRdb's table, derived via immunoSEQ multiplex PCR, lists solely in-frame clones and lacks some. The sample includes 330,000 or so clones, roughly 87% of them seen just once. These data originate in a study of blood T cell repertoires in COVID-19. Study-level information: Samples of COVID-19 (acute and convalescent) were obtained from the United States, Italy and Spain. T cells, B-cell-depleted T cells, or PBMCs supplied cDNA or gDNA.

V lost 0 bases and J 2 bases, leaving 14 bases between the germline ends. CDR3 length: 16 residues. CDR1 LGHNA and CDR2 YSLEER come from the germline V gene. The sequenced sample consisted of peripheral blood. The origin of this receptor is a man aged 25-45 years with COVID-19, enrolled during active disease. The V and J genes are TRBV4-3 and TRBJ2-7, with D maybe TRBD1 (6 bases). The CDR3 protein is CASSQDVGAQTYEQYF. CDR3 coding DNA: TGCGCCAGCAGCCAAGATGTGGGGGCTCAAACCTACGAGCAGTACTTC.